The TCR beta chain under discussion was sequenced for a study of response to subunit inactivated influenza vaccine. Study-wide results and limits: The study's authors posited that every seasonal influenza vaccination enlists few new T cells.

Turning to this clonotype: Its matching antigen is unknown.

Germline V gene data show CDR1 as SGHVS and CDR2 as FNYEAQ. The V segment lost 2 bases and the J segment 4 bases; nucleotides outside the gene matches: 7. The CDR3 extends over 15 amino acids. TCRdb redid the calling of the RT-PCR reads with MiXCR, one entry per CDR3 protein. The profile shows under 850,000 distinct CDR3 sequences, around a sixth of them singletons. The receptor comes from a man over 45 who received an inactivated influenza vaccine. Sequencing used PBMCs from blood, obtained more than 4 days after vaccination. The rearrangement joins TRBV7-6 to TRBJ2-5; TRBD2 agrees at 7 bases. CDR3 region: CASSLLAEFRETQYF. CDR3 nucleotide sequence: TGTGCCAGCAGCTTACTAGCGGAGTTCAGAGAGACCCAGTACTTC.